Listed below are T cell receptor beta chains from one sample, sequenced in a study of shared clonotypes between healthy human individuals. TCRdb's table, derived via immunoSEQ multiplex PCR, lists solely in-frame clones and lacks some. The data contain 2 million to 2.5 million clones, 90% to 96% of them singletons. The material sequenced was naive CD4+ T cells sorted from blood. The source of these receptors is a man aged 18 to 30 in good health. The CDR3 runs from the conserved cysteine through the conserved F or W. Each record gives: clone size, J gene, V gene, D gene, CDR3 DNA, CDR3 protein. The D gene is left open where the match is weak. Rows may omit the clone size; those that give it use once, few, many or a size class.

. TRBJ1-3 TRBV20-1 . TGCAGTGCTAGAATTCAAAACACCATATATTTT CSARIQNTIYF
. TRBJ2-7 TRBV6-5 TRBD2 TGTGCCAGCAGTTACGGGACTAGCGGGATGGGGTACGAGCAGTACTTC CASSYGTSGMGYEQYF
once TRBJ1-4 TRBV30 . TGTGCCTGGAGCCCTCAGGGGCGGGGAAAACTGTTTTTT CAWSPQGRGKLFF
. TRBJ2-7 TRBV19 TRBD1 TGTGCCAGTAGTACCGCCGGGACAGGGGGACAAGAGCAGTACTTC CASSTAGTGGQEQYF
. TRBJ2-7 TRBV28 . TGTGCCAGCAGTTTCCACGGGGGGCCAACCTACGAGCAGTACTTC CASSFHGGPTYEQYF
. TRBJ2-7 TRBV2 . TGTGCCAGCAGTGAAGAGCAGGGAGACCCCTACGAGCAGTACTTC CASSEEQGDPYEQYF
. TRBJ2-5 TRBV6-5 TRBD2 TGTGCCAGCAGCTTAGCGGGAGTGGGGGAGACCCAGTACTTC CASSLAGVGETQYF
once TRBJ1-4 TRBV27 . TGTGCCAGCAGTCAAACGTGGGGCGCGGAAAAACTGTTTTTT CASSQTWGAEKLFF
. TRBJ1-1 TRBV28 . TGTGCCAGCAGTCTGGGAGGGAGGGCTGAAGCTTTCTTT CASSLGGRAEAFF
. TRBJ2-1 TRBV7-9 TRBD1 TGTGCCAGCAGCTTGGAGACAGGGTCAAATGAGCAGTTCTTC CASSLETGSNEQFF
. TRBJ2-1 TRBV5-1 . TGCGCCAGCAGCTTGGTTCCATCGGCCGGGAGCCGGAGCTCCTACAATGAGCAGTTCTTC CASSLVPSAGSRSSYNEQFF
. TRBJ2-4 TRBV19 TRBD1 TGTGCCAGTAGTATAGGGACAGGGACCAAAAACATTCAGTACTTC CASSIGTGTKNIQYF
. TRBJ2-1 TRBV25-1 TRBD2 TGTGCCAGCAGAGGTGTCGGGGGGGCGAATGAGCAGTTCTTC CASRGVGGANEQFF
. TRBJ1-6 TRBV7-2 . TGTGCCAGCAGCTTAGGTGGAGGTAGGGCCCTCCACTTT CASSLGGGRALHF
. TRBJ2-2 TRBV18 . TGTGCCAGCGCCACCCTGAGCACCGGGGAGCTGTTTTTT CASATLSTGELFF
. TRBJ2-7 TRBV7-8 . TGTGCCAGCAGCTTAACTCTTTTCGGGGGAGCCTACGAGCAGTACTTC CASSLTLFGGAYEQYF
. TRBJ2-1 TRBV9 . TGTGCCAGCAGCGTCTCAGGACAGATCTACAATGAGCAGTTCTTC CASSVSGQIYNEQFF
. TRBJ1-6 TRBV30 . TGTGCCTGGACCCGGGGAGGGAGTGGGTCTAATTCACCCCTCCACTTT CAWTRGGSGSNSPLHF
. TRBJ2-3 TRBV11-2 . TGTGCCAGCAGCTTAATCTGGGGGGGCACAGATACGCAGTATTTT CASSLIWGGTDTQYF
. TRBJ1-5 TRBV10-3 . TGTGCCACCCGGGACGACAACTTCGATAGCAATCAGCCCCAGCATTTT CATRDDNFDSNQPQHF
. TRBJ1-2 TRBV11-2 TRBD1 TGTGCCAGCAGCCCAGGGGGGGCTAACTATGGCTACACCTTC CASSPGGANYGYTF
. TRBJ2-7 TRBV6-5 . TGTGCCAGCAGCCCCGACAGCCTCCAAGCCGAGCAGTACTTC CASSPDSLQAEQYF
once TRBJ1-4 TRBV5-8 TRBD1 TGTGCCAGCAGCTCCGGGACAGTGAATGAAAAACTGTTTTTT CASSSGTVNEKLFF
. TRBJ1-1 TRBV21-1 . TGTGCCAGCAGCCCAAGGACAGGGACGGTGGACACTGAAGCTTTCTTT CASSPRTGTVDTEAFF
. TRBJ1-1 TRBV7-2 TRBD1 TGTGCCAGCAGCCCCGACAGGGGTTGGTTGAACACTGAAGCTTTCTTT CASSPDRGWLNTEAFF
. TRBJ1-3 TRBV6-1 . TGTGCCAGCAGGAGGGGGGCATCTGGAAACACCATATATTTT CASRRGASGNTIYF
once TRBJ2-5 TRBV5-4 TRBD2 TGTGCCAGCAGCTTGCCGACTAGCGGGGGGCAAGAGACCCAGTACTTC CASSLPTSGGQETQYF
. TRBJ2-7 TRBV27 . TGTGCCAGCAGCCCCAGCGGACCCTACTACGAGCAGTACTTC CASSPSGPYYEQYF
. TRBJ2-7 TRBV7-2 . TGTGCCAGCAGCTTAGGCCAGGGGACCTACGAGCAGTACTTC CASSLGQGTYEQYF
. TRBJ2-3 TRBV5-1 . TGCGCCAGCAGCTTGGAGTCCGGAATCACAGATACGCAGTATTTT CASSLESGITDTQYF
once TRBJ2-2 TRBV11-3 . TGTGCCAGCAGCTTAGATCCTAACACCGGGGAGCTGTTTTTT CASSLDPNTGELFF
. TRBJ1-5 TRBV2 TRBD1 TGTGCCAGCAGTGAAGCACAGGGGGCCCCTAGCAATCAGCCCCAGCATTTT CASSEAQGAPSNQPQHF
. TRBJ2-5 TRBV4-2 . TGTGCCAGCAGCCAGGGGGCCTTGGGGGGCCCCCAAGAGACCCAGTACTTC CASSQGALGGPQETQYF
once TRBJ2-1 TRBV9 . TGTGCCAGCAGCGGCGGAAGGTTCCCCTACAATGAGCAGTTCTTC CASSGGRFPYNEQFF
. TRBJ2-7 TRBV6-6 . TGTGCCAGCAGTTACGGCCCGTACTACGAGCAGTACTTC CASSYGPYYEQYF
. TRBJ1-2 TRBV2 . TGTGCCAGCACCCCGGGCGCGACTCAGGGCTACACCTTC CASTPGATQGYTF
. TRBJ2-7 TRBV5-1 . TGCGCCAGCAGATCCCAAGGGGGGCCCTACGAGCAGTACTTC CASRSQGGPYEQYF
. TRBJ2-3 TRBV18 . TGTGCCAGCTCACCGGACACAGATACGCAGTATTTT CASSPDTDTQYF
. TRBJ2-7 TRBV11-2 TRBD2 TGTGCCAGCACAACTAGCGGGATTACCTACGAGCAGTACTTC CASTTSGITYEQYF
. TRBJ1-1 TRBV7-3 . TGTGCCAGCAGCTTCCACCCTGGACGAGCCTTGAACACTGAAGCTTTCTTT CASSFHPGRALNTEAFF
. TRBJ2-3 TRBV13 TRBD2 TGTGCCAGCAGCTTAGCATGGCTAGCGGGAGCACGCACAGATACGCAGTATTTT CASSLAWLAGARTDTQYF
. TRBJ2-5 TRBV6-5 TRBD2 TGTGCCAGCAGTAGAACTAGCGACGAGACCCAGTACTTC CASSRTSDETQYF
. TRBJ2-7 TRBV6-5 TRBD1 TGTGCCAGCAGTCGACAGGGGGTAGGCGAGCAGTACTTC CASSRQGVGEQYF
. TRBJ1-1 TRBV28 . TGTGCCAGCAGACCTTTGAACACTGAAGCTTTCTTT CASRPLNTEAFF
. TRBJ2-5 TRBV2 . TGTGCCAGCAGGGCCCCCAACGGGGAGACCCAGTACTTC CASRAPNGETQYF
. TRBJ1-5 TRBV7-2 . TGTGCCAGCAGCCCAAGGGGTGCTCAGCCCCAGCATTTT CASSPRGAQPQHF
. TRBJ2-7 TRBV27 . TGTGCCAGCAGTTTATCGGGCCAGGGGAGCTCCTACGAGCAGTACTTC CASSLSGQGSSYEQYF
. TRBJ2-5 TRBV19 TRBD1 TGTGCCAGTAGTACCACGGGACAGCTAACCGAAGAGACCCAGTACTTC CASSTTGQLTEETQYF
. TRBJ1-1 TRBV30 . TGTGCCTGGAGTGCGGGCAAGCGGAACACTGAAGCTTTCTTT CAWSAGKRNTEAFF
. TRBJ2-5 TRBV5-5 . TGTGCCAGCAGTCCGGGGCCCCTGTACCAAGAGACCCAGTACTTC CASSPGPLYQETQYF
few TRBJ2-3 TRBV2 . TGTGCCAGCAGTAGGGGCACAGATACGCAGTATTTT CASSRGTDTQYF
once TRBJ2-7 TRBV10-3 . TGTGCCATCAGTGGGGCAGGCTACGAGCAGTACTTC CAISGAGYEQYF
once TRBJ2-5 TRBV19 TRBD2 TGTGCCAGTAGTATAACTAGCGGGGGGACCCCAGAGACCCAGTACTTC CASSITSGGTPETQYF
. TRBJ2-1 TRBV6-5 TRBD1 TGTGCCAGCAGTTCCGACAGGGGCCGCGGGTACAATGAGCAGTTCTTC CASSSDRGRGYNEQFF
. TRBJ1-3 TRBV30 . TGTGCCTGGGGTTGGGGGGCCCTCTCTGGAAACACCATATATTTT CAWGWGALSGNTIYF
. TRBJ2-4 TRBV7-2 . TGTGCCAGCAGCGCCGACCCTAGCCCAAACATTCAGTACTTC CASSADPSPNIQYF
. TRBJ1-1 TRBV30 . TGTGCCTGGAGTAGGGGGGGAACTGAAGCTTTCTTT CAWSRGGTEAFF
. TRBJ1-2 TRBV9 . TGTGCCAGCAGCGTAGACCCGGCGGGCGCTAACTATGGCTACACCTTC CASSVDPAGANYGYTF